This TCR beta chain was found in a study of T cells in localized non-small cell lung cancer (dated by TCRdb to between 2020 and 2021). Regarding the research as a whole: The study analyzed T cell repertoires of 236 early-stage NSCLC patients, comparing tumors and uninvolved tumor-adjacent lungs. The cohort comprised 236 treatment-naïve NSCLC patients with resected, localized lung tumors. Of the NSCLC patients, around 130 were male and approximately 110 were female, and the mean age was approximately 66 years.

TCR beta CDR3 regions were sequenced from DNA using the immunoSEQ Assay. The original pipeline was this. T cell density was computed as TCR beta template counts normalized to usable DNA estimated by amplifying housekeeping genes. Richness was estimated with the preseqR package, extrapolating to 400,000 templates for PBMC samples and 120,000 templates for tissue samples. Clonality was defined by subtracting Pielou's evenness from one. To identify tissue-enriched TCRs, differential abundance testing was run on productive amino-acid clonotypes with a minimum total count of 5 and an alpha of 0.1. The Jaccard Index and the Morisita Overlap Index were used to measure how much the repertoires overlapped between compartments. TCR beta CDR3s were clustered by GLIPH together with public tetramer-defined viral CDR3s, and at least three viral sequences plus V-gene enrichment were required for viral motifs. This is the immuneACCESS table as TCRdb keeps it, with only in-frame sequences that have V and J called. A part of the clones is gone; compared with another copy, unresolved V genes explain less than half, and the rest is unexplained. Clone size and V and J calls were adopted from that table, with D and trimming inferred from the DNA. In all, the sample holds 3,500 or so clones, and under 30% of those were seen once. Of the sample, about an eighth is held by the ten largest clones.

Points the paper makes about the study in general: Longer overall survival was associated with higher blood T cell density, whereas shorter survival was associated with higher adjacent-lung clonality. Of the top 100 tumor clones, a median of roughly 53 were detected in paired uninvolved adjacent lung; about 26 were also among that lung's top 100. Uninvolved tumor-adjacent lung showed the highest T cell clonality, higher than tumor, which suggests more focused antigenic responses in the adjacent lung. Multi-region tumor sequencing was not performed, so intratumor heterogeneity could not be excluded. Because the study design was exploratory, TCR variables were selected using unadjusted p-values without false-discovery rate correction.

The germline V gene encodes CDR1 MDHEN and CDR2 SYDVKM. V drops 6 bases and J drops 5 bases, leaving 19 bases in between. The CDR3 starts with the cysteine, ends with the phenylalanine, and has 15 residues. Only the CDR3 DNA stays, 45 bases, in frame from base 1. Uninvolved adjacent lung was obtained at least 2 cm from the tumor margin, and the absence of atypia was confirmed by two independent pathologists. At diagnosis, tumor, uninvolved tumor-adjacent lung and peripheral blood were collected and then preserved as a mix of FFPE and fresh-frozen material. This clone was counted only a few times. The clone's antigen remains unknown. Per-nucleotide qualities are absent, and no much larger clonotype sits a single base away.

Rearrangement joined TRBV28 to TRBJ2-5; TRBD1 is a weak D gene call, 6 bases matching. The sample here was normal lung tissue next to the tumor, taken before any cancer treatment. This sequence originates from a woman aged 35 to 70 with stage I lung adenocarcinoma. The nucleotide sequence reads TGTGCCAGCAGCCTTATGGGGGCCAAGGGGGAGACCCAGTACTTC. Translation gives CASSLMGAKGETQYF. The full variable domain, with segments outside the CDR3 supplied by the reference TRBV28 and TRBJ2-5 proteins, appears as DVKVTQSSRYLVKRTGEKVFLECVQDMDHENMFWYRQDPGLGLRLIYFSYDVKMKEKGDIPEGYSVSREKKERFSLILESASTNQTSMYLCASSLMGAKGETQYFGPGTRLLVL.